The 13 T cell receptor beta chains below come from one sample, sequenced in a study of blood T cell repertoires in COVID-19. Assay used: immunoSEQ multiplex PCR; TCRdb lists only in-frame clones, some missing. Here the sample spans under 300,000 clones, 89% being singletons. Sample: peripheral blood. Receptors were obtained from a woman between 40 and 50 years old who had recovered from COVID-19.

This clone has only a few counts. The chain combines TRBV2 with TRBJ2-5, with TRBD2 identical over 10 bases. The ends lost 6 bases at V and 5 bases at J; junction bases unmatched: 6. Germline V lookup: CDR1 SNHLY, CDR2 FYNNEI. The CDR3 totals 14 residues. CDR3 sequence (DNA): TGTGCCAGCAGCGTTCCTAGCGGGGGCGAGACCCAGTACTTC. As protein: CASSVPSGGETQYF.

The chain carries TRBV6-2 or TRBV6-3 and TRBJ2-7; TRBD1 matches at 8 bases. The length of the CDR3 is 13 residues. V lost 6 bases to trimming and J lost 5 bases; unmatched junction nucleotides: 6. Germline CDR1 MNHEY, CDR2 SVGEGT. The CDR3 DNA is TGTGCCAGCAGCGACCCAGGGGGCGACGAGCAGTACGTC. It translates to CASSDPGGDEQYV.

The chain recombines TRBV14 with TRBJ1-4; no clear D. There are 13 residues in the CDR3. Germline assignment: CDR1 SGHDN and CDR2 FVKESK. V dropped 5 bases and J dropped 8 bases, with 12 bases sitting between them. The CDR3 is CASSGAGREKLFF. CDR3 DNA sequence: TGTGCCAGCAGCGGTGCGGGAAGAGAAAAACTGTTTTTT.

This chain uses TRBV21-1 with TRBJ2-3; whether TRBD1, the table's D call, matches the DNA was not checked. TRBV21-1 is reported as a pseudogene. There are 16 residues in the CDR3. The CDR3 here is CASSKEKDREVDTQYF. CDR3 bases: TGTGCCAGCAGCAAAGAGAAGGACAGGGAGGTAGATACGCAGTATTTT.

The V and J genes are TRBV11-3 and TRBJ2-7; 10 nucleotides match TRBD2. CDR3 length equals 14 residues. Germline CDR1 reads SGHNT; CDR2 reads YENEEA. Trimming cost V 4 bases and J 3 bases; bases outside gene matches: 3. The CDR3 reads CASSSSGGHYEQYV. In DNA, the CDR3 is TGTGCCAGCAGCTCTAGCGGGGGCCACTACGAGCAGTACGTC.

This clone was seen more than once but under ten times. V gene TRBV2 combines with J gene TRBJ1-1, with D unclear. With 8 bases removed from V and 1 base from J, the gap between germline ends came to 11 bases. The V gene's germline CDR1 is SNHLY and CDR2 FYNNEI. The CDR3 has 13 amino acids. This CDR3 is CASSLRWNTEAFF. The CDR3, as DNA: TGTGCCAGCTCCCTACGATGGAACACTGAAGCTTTCTTT.

The J gene is TRBJ2-7, the V gene TRBV24-1; 10 bases line up with TRBD1. The CDR3 loop spans 18 amino acids. The junction had 15 bases not matched to a gene; V was cut back by 5 bases and J by 3 bases. Germline V gene sequence: CDR1 KGHDR, CDR2 SFDVKD. The CDR3 protein is CATSVGTGAPSDFYEQYV. CDR3 nucleotide sequence: TGTGCCACCAGTGTCGGGACAGGGGCCCCTTCCGATTTCTACGAGCAGTACGTC.

J is TRBJ1-5 and V is TRBV19, with TRBD1 matching over 8 bases. With 9 bases clipped from V and 2 bases from J, the junction kept 12 bases outside the gene matches. The CDR3 contains 16 residues. Germline V CDR1 and CDR2: LNHDA, SQIVND (reference sequence). CDR3 residues: CASSSQGARGNQPQHF. The DNA for the CDR3 is TGTGCCAGCTCCTCCCAGGGGGCTAGGGGCAATCAGCCCCAGCATTTT.

The V and J genes are TRBV5-6 and TRBJ1-3; 10 positions match TRBD1. This CDR3 spans 15 amino acids. The junction had 4 bases not matched to a gene; V was cut back by 4 bases and J by 3 bases. Germline V lookup: CDR1 SGHDT, CDR2 YYEEEE. CDR3 in amino acids: CASSQTGGFGNTIYF. The DNA for the CDR3 is TGTGCCAGCAGCCAGACAGGGGGCTTTGGAAACACCATATATTTT.

About this clone itself: This sample includes further DNA sequences coding for the same CDR3. V gene TRBV3-1 (or the pseudogene TRBV3-2) combines with J gene TRBJ2-3; no clear D. Trimming removed 2 bases at V and 4 bases at J, with 4 bases between. Germline V gene data show CDR1 as LGHDT and CDR2 as YNNKEL (reference sequence). The CDR3 loop spans 12 amino acids. CDR3 in amino acids: CASSQLSDTQYF. CDR3 bases: TGTGCCAGCAGCCAACTCTCAGATACGCAGTATTTT.

The chain uses TRBV20-1 and TRBJ1-1, with a possible D match to TRBD1 (6 bases). Germline loops: CDR1 DFQATT, CDR2 SNEGSKA (reference sequence). The CDR3 sequence is 11 residues long. V shed 4 bases and J shed 7 bases, with 10 bases lying between them. The CDR3 loop reads CSAIRGLEAFF. DNA for the CDR3: TGCAGTGCTATCAGGGGTCTTGAAGCTTTCTTT.

The chain has TRBV11-2 and TRBJ2-5; 12 positions match TRBD1. J was trimmed by 2 bases and V by 0 bases; bases with no gene match: 10. This CDR3 contains 19 residues. Germline CDR1 and CDR2: SGHAT and FQNNGV. Here the CDR3 reads CASSLDRGTGGLTQETQYF. Written as DNA, the CDR3 is TGTGCCAGCAGCTTAGATCGTGGGACAGGGGGCCTAACTCAAGAGACCCAGTACTTC.

The gene calls are TRBV5-6 and TRBJ1-2; D is unresolved. This CDR3 comprises 15 residues. V was clipped by 1 base and J by 8 bases, with 18 bases between them. Germline CDR1 and CDR2: SGHDT and YYEEEE. CDR3: CASSLMGPLSEGYTF. The CDR3 nucleotides are TGTGCCAGCAGCTTGATGGGCCCCTTATCTGAGGGCTACACCTTC.